This T cell receptor (beta chain) was documented in a study of blood T cell repertoires in COVID-19 (dated by TCRdb to the early 2020s). With regard to the full study: Collaborator samples came from the United States, Italy and Spain and covered acute and convalescent phases of COVID-19. The prospective study material was composed of cDNA or gDNA derived from T cells, B-cell-depleted T cells, or PBMCs. The dataset comprised deeply sampled blood TCRbeta repertoires from subjects exposed to, actively infected with, or recovered from COVID-19. The repertoires were released in a freely available public database intended as a resource for research on the immune response to SARS-CoV-2. Samples came from the ongoing ImmuneRACE study (first 160 participants) plus 1,254 subjects from 6 global collaborators. A de-identified subject ID, COVID-19 status, age in years and sex were almost always included in the sample metadata. HLA class I and class II types, where available, came from metadata supplied by the sample provider rather than from assay-based typing.

From its cysteine to its phenylalanine, the CDR3 spans 16 amino acids. CDR3 DNA is the only sequence kept; it has 48 bases, read in frame from the first base. Compared with germline, V lacks 0 bases and J lacks 7 bases; bases without a gene match: 3. According to the germline V gene, CDR1 reads KGHDR and CDR2 reads SFDVKD. Beyond this particular receptor, the publication reports: The amount of clinical and demographic metadata varied by source and participant and was provided uncurated.

Remarks on this clone: It has no known antigen specificity. Base qualities are missing; no much larger clone stands one base away.

Collaborating institutions collected whole blood in K2EDTA tubes following their own protocols. Collaborator samples were shipped for TCRbeta analysis as frozen whole blood, isolated PBMCs, or DNA extracted from either sample type. TCRbeta CDR3 regions were amplified from genomic DNA using the immunoSEQ Assay, a bias-controlled multiplex PCR. The study's own analysis went as follows. The number of nucleated cells in each sample was estimated by amplification of reference gene primers within the assay. To quantify the absolute abundance of each unique TCRbeta CDR3 rearrangement, sequence reads were collapsed and filtered. Productive Simpson clonality was computed per sample as the square root of Simpson's diversity index over productive rearrangements. The source is immuneACCESS, and TCRdb retained only in-frame sequences with V and J called. Part of the clones is not carried over; for the studies checked, unresolved V genes explain less than half of this, and the remainder is unexplained. V and J calls and clone size are as listed in that table; D and trimming were resolved from the DNA. The sample contains approximately 70,000 clones, more than 65% of them found a single time. The ten largest clones capture about 4.4% of the sample.

Sequencing was performed on peripheral blood. The chain uses TRBV24-1 and TRBJ2-1; TRBD2 aligns with 12 central bases. The TCR originated in a woman aged 60-75 years with acute or convalescent COVID-19. The DNA is as follows: TGTGCCACCAGTGATTTGCGGCTAGCGGGGGGGAATGAGCAGTTCTTC. Its protein product is CATSDLRLAGGNEQFF.